The present entry profiles one T cell receptor beta chain with its context. Antigen: not known. 5'RACE template switching with UMIs generated TCR beta cDNA. Each CDR3 protein gets one entry in TCRdb, which reprocessed the 5' RACE reads and gives no DNA. The repertoire table contains roughly 150,000 distinct CDR3 sequences. These data come from a study of T cells expressing NK-cell markers. Study summary: It was sorted CD3+CD56-NKG2C+, CD3+CD56+NKG2C- and CD3+CD56+NKG2C+ T cells that provided the TCR beta repertoires.

This CDR3 is 15 amino acids long. CDR1 and CDR2 from the germline V gene are MNHEY and SMNVEV (reference sequence). The study, taken as a whole, reports: Five or six donors showed dominant NKG2C+ clonotypes comprising roughly 1.0-7.0% of their CD8+ T cells. Whether expanded NKG2C+ T cell clones were HCMV specific stayed uncertain.

This sequence originates from a man between 18 and 69 years old in good health. The V gene is TRBV27, the J gene TRBJ2-5; TCRdb's assignment of TRBD2 cannot be checked, as there is no DNA. The sample comprised blood T cells: a sorted CD56 or NKG2C T cell subset, CD4+ or CD8+ T cells, or bulk PBMC T cells (not recorded which). The CDR3 reads CASSLLGLVQETQYF.